One sample yielded the 21 T cell receptor beta chains listed below, sequenced in a study of blood T cell repertoires in COVID-19. This table comes from immunoSEQ multiplex PCR, and its TCRdb copy is limited to in-frame clones, with some not included. In the table there are approximately 170,000 clones, under 95% of which are singletons. The sequenced material came from peripheral blood. The receptors stem from a man between 18 and 35 years old with COVID-19, enrolled during active disease.

The chain couples TRBV28 to TRBJ1-4; 7 bases are shared with TRBD1. Germline trimming cut 4 bases from V and 4 bases from J; bases unmatched to any gene: 6. The length of the CDR3 is 15 residues. Germline assignment: CDR1 MDHEN and CDR2 SYDVKM. The DNA for the CDR3 is TGTGCCAGCAGTTCTTCCCGGGACAGTAATGAAAAACTGTTTTTT. This codes for CASSSSRDSNEKLFF.

Written as DNA, the CDR3 is TGTGCCAGCAGCTTAGGGGCCACGGAGCAGTACTTC. Its translation is CASSLGATEQYF. The V call is TRBV7-9, the J call TRBJ2-7; D is uncertain. Trimming left V 1 base short and J 7 bases short, with 8 bases between. CDR1 and CDR2 (germline): SEHNR, FQNEAQ (reference sequence). The length of the CDR3 is 12 residues.

The rearrangement uses TRBV5-1 and TRBJ2-2, with D unclear. V lost 1 base to trimming and J lost 6 bases, with 10 bases between them. CDR1 and CDR2 (germline): SGHRS, YFSETQ. The CDR3 covers 14 residues. CDR3 region: CASSLQASPGELFF. CDR3 DNA: TGCGCCAGCAGCTTGCAAGCGTCCCCCGGGGAGCTGTTTTTT.

The rearrangement uses TRBV6-5 and TRBJ1-5; D call uncertain. Germline V lookup: CDR1 MNHEY, CDR2 SVGAGI. The CDR3 spans 13 residues. V lost 2 bases to trimming and J lost 7 bases, with 9 bases between them. The CDR3 DNA reads as TGTGCCAGCAGTTACAGGGAGTGGCAGCCCCAGCATTTT. Protein sequence: CASSYREWQPQHF.

The gene calls are TRBV5-1 and TRBJ1-1; D ambiguous. Germline CDR1 and CDR2: SGHRS and YFSETQ. Trimming removed 0 bases from V and 3 bases from J, with 9 bases in between. The CDR3 extends over 14 amino acids. CDR3 DNA sequence: TGCGCCAGCAGCTTGGATGCACGGGACACTGAAGCTTTCTTT. It is translated as CASSLDARDTEAFF.

The J gene is TRBJ2-5, the V gene TRBV13; D ambiguous. The CDR3 has 14 amino acids. CDR1 PRHDT and CDR2 FYEKMQ come from the germline V gene (reference sequence). The ends were cut back, 0 bases at V and 4 bases at J, with 9 bases in the middle. The CDR3 nucleotides read TGTGCCAGCAGCTTAGGTAGGAGTTTAGAGACCCAGTACTTC. It is translated as CASSLGRSLETQYF.

The chain is built from TRBV5-6 and TRBJ1-2, with D possibly being TRBD1 (6 bases). The V end was cut by 4 bases, the J end by 8 bases, with 12 bases between. Germline V gene data show CDR1 as SGHDT and CDR2 as YYEEEE. The CDR3 runs to 12 residues. The CDR3 DNA reads TGTGCCAGCAGCGTATACAGGGAGGGCTACACCTTC. Translation: CASSVYREGYTF.

This sequence joins TRBV6-6 and TRBJ1-3; TRBD1 might be the D (6 bases). The CDR3 totals 17 residues. Germline values: CDR1 MNHNY, CDR2 SVGAGI (reference sequence). Trimming shortened V by 5 bases and J by 2 bases, and 19 bases separated the two germline ends. CDR3 region: CASSLGQPWGAGNTIYF. For the CDR3, the DNA is TGTGCCAGCAGTCTCGGACAGCCTTGGGGAGCTGGAAACACCATATATTTT.

The chain employs TRBV19 and TRBJ1-6; 9 bases are shared with TRBD1. CDR3 length: 15 residues. V trimming: 7 bases; J trimming: 12 bases; junction bases outside the gene matches: 13. Germline V gene sequence: CDR1 LNHDA, CDR2 SQIVND (reference sequence). CDR3: CASTPTGTGLQPLHF. As DNA, the CDR3 is TGTGCCAGTACCCCTACTGGGACAGGGTTACAACCCCTCCACTTT.

The chain recombines TRBV5-1 with TRBJ2-2, with 7 bases identical to TRBD2. The germline gives CDR1 SGHRS, CDR2 YFSETQ. J lost 1 base, V lost 1 base, and 1 base had no gene match. The CDR3 length is 15 residues. The CDR3, as DNA: TGCGCCAGCAGCTTGCCTAGCGGGAACACCGGGGAGCTGTTTTTT. As protein: CASSLPSGNTGELFF.

The chain joins TRBV7-9 to TRBJ2-1, with D unresolved. The CDR3 is 13 amino acids. CDR1 and CDR2 from the germline V gene are SEHNR and FQNEAQ (reference sequence). Trimming stripped 4 bases from V and 4 bases from J, with 8 bases between. This CDR3 reads CASSSPFYNEQFF. The CDR3 nucleotides are TGTGCCAGCAGCTCTCCTTTTTACAATGAGCAGTTCTTC.

This rearrangement joins TRBV4-1 to TRBJ1-1, with 10 bases identical to TRBD1. CDR1 and CDR2 from the germline V gene are MGHRA and YSYEKL. Trimming cost V 3 bases and J 5 bases; bases outside gene matches: 3. This CDR3 spans 14 amino acids. The chain's CDR3 is CASSHGTGATEAFF. Written as DNA, the CDR3 is TGCGCCAGCAGCCATGGGACAGGGGCTACTGAAGCTTTCTTT.

This clone occurred a few times. This rearrangement joins TRBV7-9 to TRBJ2-7; 14 bases are shared with TRBD2. CDR1 and CDR2 (germline): SEHNR, FQNEAQ (reference sequence). The CDR3 totals 15 residues. Trimming at V came to 5 bases and at J to 0 bases, leaving 0 bases not matched to a gene. CDR3 DNA sequence: TGTGCCAGCAGCGGGACTAGCGGGAGCTCCTACGAGCAGTACTTC. It translates to CASSGTSGSSYEQYF. Drawing the rest from reference TRBV7-9 and TRBJ2-7, the complete variable domain is DTGVSQNPRHKITKRGQNVTFRCDPISEHNRLYWYRQTLGQGPEFLTYFQNEAQLEKSRLLSDRFSAERPKGSFSTLEIQRTEQGDSAMYLCASSGTSGSSYEQYFGPGTRLTVT.

The V call is TRBV7-2, the J call TRBJ2-2; D gene uncertain. Trimming cost V 2 bases and J 0 bases, with 10 bases left between them. The CDR3 contains 16 residues. Germline V lookup: CDR1 SGHTA, CDR2 FQGNSA. CDR3 sequence (DNA): TGTGCCAGCAGCTTATATTTCTACTCGAACACCGGGGAGCTGTTTTTT. The encoded protein is CASSLYFYSNTGELFF.

The chain has TRBV30 and TRBJ2-7; 9 bases align to TRBD1. CDR1 is GTSNPN and CDR2 is SVGIG in the germline V gene (reference sequence). The V gene end was trimmed by 4 bases and the J gene end by 2 bases; junction bases not matched to a gene: 15. The CDR3 spans 17 residues. The CDR3 DNA sequence: TGTGCCTGGACAGATGCCCGGACCGGGACAGGGCCCTACGAGCAGTACTTC. Its translation: CAWTDARTGTGPYEQYF.

Points on this clone: The same CDR3 also results from other DNA sequences found in this sample. The V and J genes are TRBV29-1 and TRBJ1-2; tentative D call: TRBD1 (6 bases). CDR1 SQVTM and CDR2 ANQGSEA come from the germline V gene. This CDR3 is built from 11 residues. The V end lost 5 bases, the J end lost 7 bases, and 11 bases lay between the germline ends. The CDR3 region has the DNA TGCAGCGTTCTGGGGGCGGGTGGCTACACCTTC. Protein: CSVLGAGGYTF.

This clone appeared a few times. The chain joins TRBV18 to TRBJ2-7; TRBD1 agrees at 9 bases. V shed 3 bases and J 6 bases; nucleotides not matched to a gene: 6. CDR3 length equals 14 residues. Germline-derived CDR1 and CDR2 are KGHSH and LQKENI. Written as DNA, the CDR3 is TGTGCCAGCTCACCCCTGGACAGGGGTAGCGAGCAGTACTTC. Amino acid sequence: CASSPLDRGSEQYF.

The chain couples TRBV24-1 to TRBJ2-7; TRBD1 matches at 9 bases. V dropped 6 bases and J dropped 6; count of bases not matched to a gene: 5. Looked up from germline, CDR1 is KGHDR and CDR2 is SFDVKD. CDR3 length equals 13 residues. CDR3 bases: TGTGCCACCAGTCCACAGGGGGCGCGCGAGCAGTACTTC. Translation gives CATSPQGAREQYF.

The chain couples TRBV27 to TRBJ2-7; TRBD2 matches at 7 bases. The CDR3 contains 14 residues. CDR1 is MNHEY, CDR2 SMNVEV, per germline (reference sequence). The trim removed 6 bases at V and 4 bases at J, leaving 9 bases unmatched. The CDR3 here is CASRRRETSYEQYF. CDR3 in DNA: TGTGCCAGCAGAAGGCGGGAGACTTCGTACGAGCAGTACTTC.

V usage is TRBV11-2 and J usage is TRBJ2-7; the match to TRBD2 covers 9 bases. The V and J ends lost 0 bases and 2 bases, in that order; junction bases with no gene match: 8. Germline V CDR1 and CDR2: SGHAT, FQNNGV. The CDR3 loop spans 17 amino acids. CDR3 in DNA: TGTGCCAGCAGCTTAGATAAATTAGCGGGGGAAGCCTACGAGCAGTACTTC. Its translation: CASSLDKLAGEAYEQYF.

This clone was picked up one time. V and J are TRBV11-2 and TRBJ2-7, with a possible D match to TRBD2 (6 bases). Trimming took off 2 bases at V and 3 bases at J, with 14 bases between the two ends. The CDR3 extends over 15 amino acids. CDR1 SGHAT and CDR2 FQNNGV come from the germline V gene. The CDR3 here is CASSLRRDIVYEQYF. The CDR3, as DNA: TGTGCCAGCAGCTTAAGGCGGGATATAGTCTACGAGCAGTACTTC.